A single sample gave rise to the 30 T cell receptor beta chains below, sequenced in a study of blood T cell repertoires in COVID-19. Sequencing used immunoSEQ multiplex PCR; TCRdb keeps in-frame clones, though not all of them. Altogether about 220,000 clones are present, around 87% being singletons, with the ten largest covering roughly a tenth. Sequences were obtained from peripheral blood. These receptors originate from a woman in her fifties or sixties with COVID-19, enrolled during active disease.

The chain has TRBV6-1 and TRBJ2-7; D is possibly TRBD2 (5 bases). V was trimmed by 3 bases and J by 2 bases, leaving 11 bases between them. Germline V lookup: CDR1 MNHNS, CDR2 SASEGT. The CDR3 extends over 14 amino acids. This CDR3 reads CASSEEVGPYEQYV. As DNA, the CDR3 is TGTGCCAGCAGTGAGGAGGTCGGACCCTACGAGCAGTACGTC.

The CDR3 nucleotides read TGCGCCAGCAGCTTAGACAGGGGGCGTTTAGAGCAGTACTTC. Translated, it gives CASSLDRGRLEQYF. The J gene is TRBJ2-7, the V gene TRBV5-1; 10 bases map to TRBD1. The germline CDR1 and CDR2 sequences are SGHRS and YFSETQ. This CDR3 has 14 amino acids. V was clipped by 2 bases and J by 7 bases; unmatched bases: 6. The whole variable domain, remainder taken from reference TRBV5-1 and TRBJ2-7, is KAGVTQTPRYLIKTRGQQVTLSCSPISGHRSVSWYQQTPGQGLQFLFEYFSETQRNKGNFPGRFSGRQFSNSRSEMNVSTLELGDSALYLCASSLDRGRLEQYFGPGTRLTVT.

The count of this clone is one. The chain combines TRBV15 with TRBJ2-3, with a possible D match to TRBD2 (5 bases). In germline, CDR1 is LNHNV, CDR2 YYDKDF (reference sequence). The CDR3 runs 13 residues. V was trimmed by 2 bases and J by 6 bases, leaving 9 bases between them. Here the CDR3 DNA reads TGTGCCACCAGCAGATCACTAGGGGATACGCAGTATTTT. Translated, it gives CATSRSLGDTQYF. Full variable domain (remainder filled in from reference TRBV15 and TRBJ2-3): DAMVIQNPRYQVTQFGKPVTLSCSQTLNHNVMYWYQQKSSQAPKLLFHYYDKDFNNEADTPDNFQSRRPNTSFCFLDIRSPGLGDTAMYLCATSRSLGDTQYFGPGTRLTVL.

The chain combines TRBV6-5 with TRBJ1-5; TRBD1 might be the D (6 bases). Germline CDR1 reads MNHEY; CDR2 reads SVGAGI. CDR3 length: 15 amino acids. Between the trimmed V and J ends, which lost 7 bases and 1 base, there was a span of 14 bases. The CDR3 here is CASTLGTSSNQPQHF. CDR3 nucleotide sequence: TGTGCCAGCACCCTTGGGACATCAAGCAATCAGCCCCAGCATTTT.

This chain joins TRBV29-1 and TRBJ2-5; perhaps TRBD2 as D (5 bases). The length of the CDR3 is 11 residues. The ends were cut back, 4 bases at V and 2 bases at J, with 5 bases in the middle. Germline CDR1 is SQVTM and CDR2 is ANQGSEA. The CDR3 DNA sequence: TGCAGCGTTGGGACTCAAGAGACCCAGTACTTC. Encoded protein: CSVGTQETQYF.

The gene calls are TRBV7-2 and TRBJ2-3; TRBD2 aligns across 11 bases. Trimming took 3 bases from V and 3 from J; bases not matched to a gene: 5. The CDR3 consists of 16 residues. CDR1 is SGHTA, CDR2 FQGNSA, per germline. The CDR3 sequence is CASSFTSGGITDTQYF. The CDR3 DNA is TGTGCCAGCAGCTTTACTAGCGGGGGTATAACAGATACGCAGTATTTT.

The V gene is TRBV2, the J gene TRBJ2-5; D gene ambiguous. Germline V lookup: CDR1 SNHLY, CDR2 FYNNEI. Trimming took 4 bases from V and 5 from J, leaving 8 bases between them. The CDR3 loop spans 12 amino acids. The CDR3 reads CASSVYGETQYF. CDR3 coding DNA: TGTGCCAGCAGTGTATACGGGGAGACCCAGTACTTC.

CDR3 amino acids: CASSVGQSQETQYF. The DNA of the CDR3 is TGCGCCAGCAGCGTGGGACAGTCCCAAGAGACCCAGTACTTC. The chain links TRBV5-1 to TRBJ2-5; 7 bases fit TRBD1. Germline values: CDR1 SGHRS, CDR2 YFSETQ. The CDR3 has 14 amino acids. V dropped 4 bases and J dropped 1; count of bases not matched to a gene: 4. Supplemented by reference TRBV5-1 and TRBJ2-5, the full variable domain reads KAGVTQTPRYLIKTRGQQVTLSCSPISGHRSVSWYQQTPGQGLQFLFEYFSETQRNKGNFPGRFSGRQFSNSRSEMNVSTLELGDSALYLCASSVGQSQETQYFGPGTRLLVL.

In DNA form, the CDR3 reads TGCGCCAGCAGCCAAGATTGGGCAGGGTTAGATGGCTACACCTTC. Its translation: CASSQDWAGLDGYTF. This chain uses TRBV4-3 with TRBJ1-2; a weak D match, TRBD1 (5 bases). This CDR3 region has 15 residues. Germline V lookup: CDR1 LGHNA, CDR2 YSLEER. V lost 0 bases to trimming and J lost 6 bases, with 14 bases between them.

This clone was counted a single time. CDR3 DNA: TGTGCCAGCAGCCAAGTGGCTCTCCGAGAGACCCAGTACTTC. This codes for CASSQVALRETQYF. The chain recombines TRBV3-1 (or the pseudogene TRBV3-2) with TRBJ2-5; no definite D call. This CDR3 spans 14 amino acids. The germline V and J ends were trimmed by 1 base and 4 bases, with 10 bases remaining between them. CDR1 is LGHDT, CDR2 YNNKEL, per germline (reference sequence).

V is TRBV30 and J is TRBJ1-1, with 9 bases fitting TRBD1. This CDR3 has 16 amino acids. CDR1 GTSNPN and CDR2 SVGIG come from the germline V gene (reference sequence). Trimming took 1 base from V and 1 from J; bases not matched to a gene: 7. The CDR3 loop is CAWSGGTGRRNTEAFF. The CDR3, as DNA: TGTGCCTGGAGTGGGGGGACAGGGAGGAGGAACACTGAAGCTTTCTTT.

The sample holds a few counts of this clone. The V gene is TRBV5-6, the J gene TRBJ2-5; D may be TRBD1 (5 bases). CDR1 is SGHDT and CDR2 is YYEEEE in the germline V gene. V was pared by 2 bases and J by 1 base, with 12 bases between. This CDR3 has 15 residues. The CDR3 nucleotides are TGTGCCAGCAGCTTAAGTCAGGGTTCCCAAGAGACCCAGTACTTC. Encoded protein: CASSLSQGSQETQYF.

This chain's CDR3 is CASSLDQGANQPQHF. The CDR3 nucleotides read TGTGCCAGCAGCCTCGATCAGGGGGCGAATCAGCCCCAGCATTTT. The chain employs TRBV6-5 and TRBJ1-5; 8 bases align to TRBD1. The V gene end was trimmed by 6 bases and the J gene end by 4 bases; junction bases not matched to a gene: 8. The CDR3 consists of 15 residues. CDR1 is MNHEY and CDR2 is SVGAGI in the germline V gene.

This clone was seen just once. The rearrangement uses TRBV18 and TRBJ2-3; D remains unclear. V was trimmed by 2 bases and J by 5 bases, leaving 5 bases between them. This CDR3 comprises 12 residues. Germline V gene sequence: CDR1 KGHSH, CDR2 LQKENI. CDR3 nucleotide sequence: TGTGCCAGCTCACCATCGGGAGATACGCAGTATTTT. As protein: CASSPSGDTQYF.

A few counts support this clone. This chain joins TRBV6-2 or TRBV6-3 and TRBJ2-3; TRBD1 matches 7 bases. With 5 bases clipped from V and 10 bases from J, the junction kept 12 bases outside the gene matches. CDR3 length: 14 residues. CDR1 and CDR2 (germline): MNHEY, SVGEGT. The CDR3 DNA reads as TGTGCCAGCAGTCCCCGACAGGGCCTACCTGCGCAGTATTTT. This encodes CASSPRQGLPAQYF.

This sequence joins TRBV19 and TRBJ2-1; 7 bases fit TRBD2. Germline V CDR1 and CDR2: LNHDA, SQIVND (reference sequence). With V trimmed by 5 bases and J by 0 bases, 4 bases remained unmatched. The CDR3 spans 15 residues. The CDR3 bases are TGTGCCAGTAGTCAAGAGCGGGACTCCTACAATGAGCAGTTCTTC. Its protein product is CASSQERDSYNEQFF.

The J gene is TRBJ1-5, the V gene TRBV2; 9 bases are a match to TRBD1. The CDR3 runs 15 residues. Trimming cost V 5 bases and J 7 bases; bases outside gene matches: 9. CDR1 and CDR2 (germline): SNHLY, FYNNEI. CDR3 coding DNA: TGTGCCAGCAGTACTACAGGGGGCGCGGGGCAGCCCCAGCATTTT. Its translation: CASSTTGGAGQPQHF.

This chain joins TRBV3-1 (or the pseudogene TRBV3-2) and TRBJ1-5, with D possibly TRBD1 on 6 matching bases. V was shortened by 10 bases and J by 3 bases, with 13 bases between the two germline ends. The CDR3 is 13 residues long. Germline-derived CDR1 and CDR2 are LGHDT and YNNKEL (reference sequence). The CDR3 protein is CAKTGQLNQPQHF. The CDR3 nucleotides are TGTGCCAAAACTGGACAGCTCAATCAGCCCCAGCATTTT.

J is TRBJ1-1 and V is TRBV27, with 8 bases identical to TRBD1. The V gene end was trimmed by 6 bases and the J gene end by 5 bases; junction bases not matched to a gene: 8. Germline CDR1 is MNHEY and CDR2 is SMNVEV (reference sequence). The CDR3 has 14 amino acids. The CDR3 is CASRKAGGVTEAFF. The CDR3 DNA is TGTGCCAGCAGAAAAGCAGGGGGCGTAACTGAAGCTTTCTTT.

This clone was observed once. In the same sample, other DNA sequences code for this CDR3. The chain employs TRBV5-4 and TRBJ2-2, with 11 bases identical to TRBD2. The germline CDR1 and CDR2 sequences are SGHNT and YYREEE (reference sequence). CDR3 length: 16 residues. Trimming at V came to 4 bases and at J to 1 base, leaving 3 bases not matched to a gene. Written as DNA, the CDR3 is TGTGCCAGCAGCCTCGGACTAGCGGGGAACACCGGGGAGCTGTTTTTT. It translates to CASSLGLAGNTGELFF.

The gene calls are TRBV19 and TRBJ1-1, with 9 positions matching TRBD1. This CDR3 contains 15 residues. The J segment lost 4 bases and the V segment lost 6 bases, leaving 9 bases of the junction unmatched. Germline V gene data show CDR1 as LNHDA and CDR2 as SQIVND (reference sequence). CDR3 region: CASSATDRGTTEAFF. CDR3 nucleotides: TGTGCCAGTAGCGCGACGGACAGGGGAACCACTGAAGCTTTCTTT.

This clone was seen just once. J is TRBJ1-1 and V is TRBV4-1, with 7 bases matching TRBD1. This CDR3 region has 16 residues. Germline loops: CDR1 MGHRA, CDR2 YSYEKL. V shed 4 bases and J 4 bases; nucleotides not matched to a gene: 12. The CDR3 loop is CASSPPGGGQSTEAFF. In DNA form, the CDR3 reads TGCGCCAGCAGCCCCCCGGGAGGGGGCCAGAGCACTGAAGCTTTCTTT.

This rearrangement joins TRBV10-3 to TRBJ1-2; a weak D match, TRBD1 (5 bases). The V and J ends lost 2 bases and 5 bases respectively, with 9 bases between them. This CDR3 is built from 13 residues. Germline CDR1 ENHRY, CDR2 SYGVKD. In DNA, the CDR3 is TGTGCCATCAGTGAGAAGCGGGGGTATGGCTACACCTTC. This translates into CAISEKRGYGYTF.

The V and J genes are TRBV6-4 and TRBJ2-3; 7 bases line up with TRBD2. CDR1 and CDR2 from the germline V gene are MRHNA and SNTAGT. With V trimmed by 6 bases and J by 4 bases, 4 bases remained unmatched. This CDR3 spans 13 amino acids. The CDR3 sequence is CASRTGGADTQYF. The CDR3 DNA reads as TGTGCCAGCAGGACGGGGGGTGCAGATACGCAGTATTTT.

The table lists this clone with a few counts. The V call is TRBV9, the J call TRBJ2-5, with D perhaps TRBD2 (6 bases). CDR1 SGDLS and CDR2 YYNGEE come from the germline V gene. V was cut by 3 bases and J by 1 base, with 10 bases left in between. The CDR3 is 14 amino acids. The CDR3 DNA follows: TGTGCCAGCAGCGGATGGACTACCCAAGAGACCCAGTACTTC. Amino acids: CASSGWTTQETQYF.

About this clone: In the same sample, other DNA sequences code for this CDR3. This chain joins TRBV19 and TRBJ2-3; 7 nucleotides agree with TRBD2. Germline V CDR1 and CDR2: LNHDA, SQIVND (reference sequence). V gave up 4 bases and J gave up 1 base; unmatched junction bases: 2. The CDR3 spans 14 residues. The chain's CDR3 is CASSNRGGTDTQYF. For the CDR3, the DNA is TGTGCCAGTAGTAACCGGGGGGGCACAGATACGCAGTATTTT.

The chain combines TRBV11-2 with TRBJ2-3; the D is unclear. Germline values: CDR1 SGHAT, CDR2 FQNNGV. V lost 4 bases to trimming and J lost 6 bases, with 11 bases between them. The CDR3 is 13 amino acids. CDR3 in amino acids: CASSYQAPDTQYF. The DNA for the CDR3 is TGTGCCAGCAGCTACCAAGCGCCGGATACGCAGTATTTT. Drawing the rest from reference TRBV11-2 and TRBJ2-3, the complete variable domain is EAGVAQSPRYKIIEKRQSVAFWCNPISGHATLYWYQQILGQGPKLLIQFQNNGVVDDSQLPKDRFSAERLKGVDSTLKIQPAKLEDSAVYLCASSYQAPDTQYFGPGTRLTVL.

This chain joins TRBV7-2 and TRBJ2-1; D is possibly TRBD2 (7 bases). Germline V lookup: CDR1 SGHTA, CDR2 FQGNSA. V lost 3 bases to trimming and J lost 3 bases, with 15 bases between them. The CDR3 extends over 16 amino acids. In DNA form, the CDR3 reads TGTGCCAGCAGCTTTCTCGCGGGGGCGTTCTACAATGAGCAGTTCTTC. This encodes CASSFLAGAFYNEQFF.

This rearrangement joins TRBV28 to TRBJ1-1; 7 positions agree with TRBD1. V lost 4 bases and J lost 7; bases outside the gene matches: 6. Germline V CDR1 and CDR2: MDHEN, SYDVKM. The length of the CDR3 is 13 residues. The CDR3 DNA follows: TGTGCCAGCAGTTCGACAGGGTGGGATGAAGCTTTCTTT. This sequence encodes CASSSTGWDEAFF.

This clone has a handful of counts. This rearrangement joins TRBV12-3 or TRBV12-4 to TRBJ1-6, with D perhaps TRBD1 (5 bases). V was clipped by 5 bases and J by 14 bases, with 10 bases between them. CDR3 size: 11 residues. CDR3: CASSKGQSLHF. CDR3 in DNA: TGTGCCAGCAGTAAGGGGCAGTCCCTCCACTTT.